Included here is one TCR beta chain sequence, with context. The antigen this receptor binds is unknown. No base quality information exists; no much larger clone differs at one position. The data derive from a study of blood T cell repertoires in COVID-19 (dated by TCRdb to the early 2020s). Background on the whole study: Collaborator samples came from the United States, Italy and Spain and covered acute and convalescent phases of COVID-19. The prospective study material was composed of cDNA or gDNA derived from T cells, B-cell-depleted T cells, or PBMCs. Deeply sampled blood TCRbeta repertoires from subjects exposed to, actively infected with, or recovered from COVID-19 were included in the dataset. The repertoires were released in a freely available public database intended as a resource for research on the immune response to SARS-CoV-2. Samples came from the ongoing ImmuneRACE study (first 160 participants) plus 1,254 subjects from 6 global collaborators. Nearly every sample came with metadata listing a de-identified subject ID, COVID-19 status, age in years and sex. Where available, HLA class I and class II types were obtained from metadata supplied by the sample provider rather than from assay-based typing.

The germline V gene (reference sequence) provides CDR1 LGHDT and CDR2 YNNKEL. V loses 2 bases, J loses 9 bases, and the germline ends lie 5 bases apart. From cysteine to phenylalanine, the CDR3 is 11 amino acids long. The only DNA kept is the CDR3, 33 bases in frame from the first base. What the authors observed across the whole study: The quantity of clinical and demographic metadata differed by source and by participant and was supplied without curation.

The collaborating institutions used their own protocols to collect whole blood in K2EDTA tubes. Collaborator samples were shipped for TCRbeta analysis as frozen whole blood, isolated PBMCs, or DNA extracted from either sample type. TCRbeta CDR3 regions were amplified from genomic DNA using the immunoSEQ Assay, a bias-controlled multiplex PCR. In the authors' own workflow: The number of nucleated cells in each sample was estimated by amplification of reference gene primers within the assay. To quantify the absolute abundance of each unique TCRbeta CDR3 rearrangement, sequence reads were collapsed and filtered. For each sample, productive Simpson clonality was calculated by taking the square root of Simpson's diversity index across productive rearrangements. The clones in this table, taken by TCRdb from immuneACCESS, are in-frame only. Not every clone is retained; where verified, under half of the shortfall comes from an unresolved V gene, and the cause of the rest is unknown. V and J calls and clone size are copied from that table; D and trimming were computed from the DNA. Counted in this sample were a few hundred thousand clones; around 85% of them appeared once. The top ten clonotypes cover around 3.4% of the sample.

Source material: peripheral blood. This TCR came from a young woman with acute or convalescent COVID-19. Recombination joined TRBV3-1 (or the pseudogene TRBV3-2) with TRBJ2-1; TRBD1 might be the D gene, on 5 matching bases. The nucleotide sequence reads TGTGCCAGCAGCCAAAGGGGTGAGCAGTTCTTC. Its protein reads: CASSQRGEQFF.